This T cell receptor (beta chain) was captured by sequencing in a study of T cell changes during pregnancy in multiple sclerosis. Data came from immunoSEQ multiplex PCR; TCRdb stores just in-frame clones and leaves some out. This table holds 20,000 to 25,000 clones, about 82% found once. Trimming left V 0 bases short and J 0 bases short, with 8 bases between. Germline CDR1 MGHRA, CDR2 YSYEKL. This CDR3 has 15 amino acids. Sequencing was performed on CD8+ T cells from peripheral blood mononuclear cells, taken in the first trimester of pregnancy. This chain links TRBV4-1 with TRBJ1-2; a possible D gene is TRBD1 (5 bases). This sequence originates from a female donor in good health, enrolled as a control in a pregnancy study. The CDR3 loop is CASSQEQEANYGYTF. Here the CDR3 DNA reads TGCGCCAGCAGCCAAGAACAGGAAGCTAACTATGGCTACACCTTC.